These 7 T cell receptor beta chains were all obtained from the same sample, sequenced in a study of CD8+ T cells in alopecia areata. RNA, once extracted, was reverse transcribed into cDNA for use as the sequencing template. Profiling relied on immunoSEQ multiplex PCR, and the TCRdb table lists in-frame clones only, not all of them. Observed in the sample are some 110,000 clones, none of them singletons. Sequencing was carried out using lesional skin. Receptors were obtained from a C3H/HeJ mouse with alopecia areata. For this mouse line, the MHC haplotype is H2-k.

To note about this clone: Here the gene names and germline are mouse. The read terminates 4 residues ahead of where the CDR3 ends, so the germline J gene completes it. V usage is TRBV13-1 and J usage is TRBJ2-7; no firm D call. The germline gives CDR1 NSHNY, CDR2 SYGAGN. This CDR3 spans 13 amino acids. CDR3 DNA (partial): TGTGCCAGCAGTGATGTCAGAGCTTAT. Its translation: CASSDVRAY. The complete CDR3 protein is CASSDVRAYEQYF.

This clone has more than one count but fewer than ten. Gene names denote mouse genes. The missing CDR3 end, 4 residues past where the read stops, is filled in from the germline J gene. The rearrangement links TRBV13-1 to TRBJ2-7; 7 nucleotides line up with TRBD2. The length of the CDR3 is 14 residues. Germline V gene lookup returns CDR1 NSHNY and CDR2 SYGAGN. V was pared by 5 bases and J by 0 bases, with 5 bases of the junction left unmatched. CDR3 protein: CASSDWVSSYEQYF. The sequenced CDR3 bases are TGTGCCAGCAGCGACTGGGTTAGCTCCTAT.

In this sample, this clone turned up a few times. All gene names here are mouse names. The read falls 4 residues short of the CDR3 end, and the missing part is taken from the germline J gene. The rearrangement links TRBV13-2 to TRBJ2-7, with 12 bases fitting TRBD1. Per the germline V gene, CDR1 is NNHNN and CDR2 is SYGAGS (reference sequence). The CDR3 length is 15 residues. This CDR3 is CASGDRGQGAYEQYF. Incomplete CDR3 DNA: TGTGCCAGCGGTGATAGGGGACAGGGGGCATAT.

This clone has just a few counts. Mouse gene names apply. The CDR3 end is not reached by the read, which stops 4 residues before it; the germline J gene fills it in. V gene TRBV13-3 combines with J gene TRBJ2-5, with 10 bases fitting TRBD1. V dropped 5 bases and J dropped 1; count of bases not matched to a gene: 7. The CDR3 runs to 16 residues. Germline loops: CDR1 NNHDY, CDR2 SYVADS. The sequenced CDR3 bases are TGTGCCAGCAGCCGGGACAGGGGAGAAGACCAAGAC. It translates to CASSRDRGEDQD. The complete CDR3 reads CASSRDRGEDQDTQYF.

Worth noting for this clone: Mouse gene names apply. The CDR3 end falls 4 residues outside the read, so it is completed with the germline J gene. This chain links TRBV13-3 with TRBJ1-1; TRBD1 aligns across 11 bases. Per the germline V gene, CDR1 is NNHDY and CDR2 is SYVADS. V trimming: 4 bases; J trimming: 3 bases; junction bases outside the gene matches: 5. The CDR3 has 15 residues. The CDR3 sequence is CASSYTGQGDTEVFF. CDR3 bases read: TGTGCCAGCAGTTATACGGGACAGGGGGACACA.

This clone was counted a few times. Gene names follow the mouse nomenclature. CDR3 residues: CASTGTGGVQDTQYF. CDR3 bases read: TGTGCCAGCACTGGGACAGGGGGGGTCCAAGAC. V is TRBV13-3 and J is TRBJ2-5, with 11 bases identical to TRBD1. The read terminates 4 residues before the CDR3 end, so the remaining end is supplied by the germline J gene. The CDR3 extends over 15 amino acids. V shed 6 bases and J 2 bases; nucleotides not matched to a gene: 5. The germline V gene encodes CDR1 NNHDY and CDR2 SYVADS.

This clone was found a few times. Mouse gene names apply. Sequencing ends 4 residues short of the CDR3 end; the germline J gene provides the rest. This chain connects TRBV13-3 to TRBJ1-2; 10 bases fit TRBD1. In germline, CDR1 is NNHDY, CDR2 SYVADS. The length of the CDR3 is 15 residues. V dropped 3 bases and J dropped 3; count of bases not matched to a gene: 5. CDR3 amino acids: CASSGPTGGDSDYTF. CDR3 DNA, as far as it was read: TGTGCCAGCAGTGGCCCGACAGGGGGCGACTCC.